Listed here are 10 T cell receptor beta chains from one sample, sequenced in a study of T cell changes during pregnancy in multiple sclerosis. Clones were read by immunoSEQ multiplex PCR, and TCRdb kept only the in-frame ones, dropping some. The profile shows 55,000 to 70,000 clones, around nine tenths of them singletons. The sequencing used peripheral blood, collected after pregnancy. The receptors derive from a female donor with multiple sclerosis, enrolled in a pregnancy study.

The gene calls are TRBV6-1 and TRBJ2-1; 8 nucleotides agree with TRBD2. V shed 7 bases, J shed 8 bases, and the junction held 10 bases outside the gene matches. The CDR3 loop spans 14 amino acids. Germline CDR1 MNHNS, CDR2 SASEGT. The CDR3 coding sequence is TGTGCCAGCAACCTGGGACTAGGTTGGTATGAGCAGTTCTTC. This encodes CASNLGLGWYEQFF.

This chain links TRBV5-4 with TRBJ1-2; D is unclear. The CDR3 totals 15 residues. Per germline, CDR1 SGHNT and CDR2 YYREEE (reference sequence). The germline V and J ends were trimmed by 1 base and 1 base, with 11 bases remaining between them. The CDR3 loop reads CASSLTGILNYGYTF. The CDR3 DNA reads TGTGCCAGCAGCTTGACCGGGATTCTTAACTATGGCTACACCTTC. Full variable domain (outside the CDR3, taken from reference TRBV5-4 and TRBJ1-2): ETGVTQSPTHLIKTRGQQVTLRCSSQSGHNTVSWYQQALGQGPQFIFQYYREEENGRGNFPPRFSGLQFPNYSSELNVNALELDDSALYLCASSLTGILNYGYTFGSGTRLTVV.

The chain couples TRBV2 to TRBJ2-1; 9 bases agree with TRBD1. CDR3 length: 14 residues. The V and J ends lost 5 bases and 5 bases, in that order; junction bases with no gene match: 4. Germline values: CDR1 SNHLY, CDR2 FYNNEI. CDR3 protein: CASSPGTGNNEQFF. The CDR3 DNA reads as TGTGCCAGCAGTCCCGGGACAGGGAACAATGAGCAGTTCTTC.

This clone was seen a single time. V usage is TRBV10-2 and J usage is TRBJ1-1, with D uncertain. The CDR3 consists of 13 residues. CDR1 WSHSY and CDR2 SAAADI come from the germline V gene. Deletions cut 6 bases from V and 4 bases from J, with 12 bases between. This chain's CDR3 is CASRELGSTEAFF. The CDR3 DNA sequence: TGCGCCAGCAGGGAACTGGGCTCCACTGAAGCTTTCTTT.

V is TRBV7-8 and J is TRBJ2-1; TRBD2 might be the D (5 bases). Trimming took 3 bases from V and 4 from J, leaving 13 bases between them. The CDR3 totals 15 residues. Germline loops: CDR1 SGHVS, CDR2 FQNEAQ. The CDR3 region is CASSFQREKYNEQFF. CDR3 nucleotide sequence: TGTGCCAGCAGCTTCCAGAGGGAAAAATACAATGAGCAGTTCTTC.

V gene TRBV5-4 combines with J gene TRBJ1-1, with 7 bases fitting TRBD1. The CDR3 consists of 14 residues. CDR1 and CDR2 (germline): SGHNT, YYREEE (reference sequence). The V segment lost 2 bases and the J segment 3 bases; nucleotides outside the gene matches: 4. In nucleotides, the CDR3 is TGTGCCAGCAGCTTCCAGGACAGGCACACTGAAGCTTTCTTT. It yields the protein CASSFQDRHTEAFF.

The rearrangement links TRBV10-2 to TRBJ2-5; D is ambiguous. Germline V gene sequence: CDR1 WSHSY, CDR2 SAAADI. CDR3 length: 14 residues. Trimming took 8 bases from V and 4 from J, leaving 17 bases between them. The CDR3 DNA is TGCGCCAGCCGAAGTCTACCAATCCTAGAGACCCAGTACTTC. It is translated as CASRSLPILETQYF.

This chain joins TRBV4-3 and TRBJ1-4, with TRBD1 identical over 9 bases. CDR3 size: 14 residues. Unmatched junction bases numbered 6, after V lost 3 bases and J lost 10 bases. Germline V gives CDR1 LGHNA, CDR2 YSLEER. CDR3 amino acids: CASSQTGGSRKLFF. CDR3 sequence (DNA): TGCGCCAGCAGCCAGACAGGGGGTAGTAGAAAACTGTTTTTT.

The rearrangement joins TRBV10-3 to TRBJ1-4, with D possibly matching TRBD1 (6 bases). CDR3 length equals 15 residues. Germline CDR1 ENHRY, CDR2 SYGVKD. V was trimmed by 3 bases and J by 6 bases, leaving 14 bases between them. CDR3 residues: CAISDTGSQDEKLFF. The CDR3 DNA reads TGTGCCATCAGTGACACAGGGTCACAGGATGAAAAACTGTTTTTT.

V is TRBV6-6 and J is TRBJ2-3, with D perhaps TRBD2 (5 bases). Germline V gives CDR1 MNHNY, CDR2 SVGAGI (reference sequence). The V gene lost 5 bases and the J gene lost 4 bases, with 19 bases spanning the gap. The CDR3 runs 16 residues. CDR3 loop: CASSPFMVGASDTQYF. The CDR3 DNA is TGTGCCAGCAGTCCCTTCATGGTGGGAGCCTCAGATACGCAGTATTTT.